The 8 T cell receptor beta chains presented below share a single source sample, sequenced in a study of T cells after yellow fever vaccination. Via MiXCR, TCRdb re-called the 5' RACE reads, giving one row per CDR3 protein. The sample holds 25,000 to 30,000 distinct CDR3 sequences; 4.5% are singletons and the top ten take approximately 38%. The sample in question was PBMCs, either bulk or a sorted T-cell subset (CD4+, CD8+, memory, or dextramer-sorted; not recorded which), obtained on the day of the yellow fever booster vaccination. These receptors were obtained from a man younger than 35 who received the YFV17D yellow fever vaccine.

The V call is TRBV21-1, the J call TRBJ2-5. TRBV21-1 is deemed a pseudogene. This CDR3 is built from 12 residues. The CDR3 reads CASKQIKETQYF. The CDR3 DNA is TGTGCCAGCAAACAGATCAAAGAGACCCAGTACTTC.

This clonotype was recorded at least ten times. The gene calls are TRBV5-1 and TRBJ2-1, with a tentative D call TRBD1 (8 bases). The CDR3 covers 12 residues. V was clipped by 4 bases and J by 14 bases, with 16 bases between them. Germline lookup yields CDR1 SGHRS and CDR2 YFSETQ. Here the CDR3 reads CASSDKQGGEFF. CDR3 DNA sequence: TGCGCCAGCAGCGATAAACAGGGGGGGGAGTTCTTC. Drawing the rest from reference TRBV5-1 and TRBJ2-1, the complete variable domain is KAGVTQTPRYLIKTRGQQVTLSCSPISGHRSVSWYQQTPGQGLQFLFEYFSETQRNKGNFPGRFSGRQFSNSRSEMNVSTLELGDSALYLCASSDKQGGEFFGPGTRLTVL.

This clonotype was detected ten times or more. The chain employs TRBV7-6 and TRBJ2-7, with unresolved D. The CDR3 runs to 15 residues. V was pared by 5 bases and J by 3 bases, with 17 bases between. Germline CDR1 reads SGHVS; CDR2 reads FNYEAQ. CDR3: CASSETLGNVYEQYF. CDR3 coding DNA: TGTGCCAGCAGCGAGACGCTAGGGAACGTCTACGAGCAGTACTTC.

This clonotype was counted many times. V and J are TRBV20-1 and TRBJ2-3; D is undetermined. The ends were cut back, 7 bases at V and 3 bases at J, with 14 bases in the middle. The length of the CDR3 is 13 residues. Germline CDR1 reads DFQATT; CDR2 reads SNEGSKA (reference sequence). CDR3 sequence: CSGATVITDTQYF. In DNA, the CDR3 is TGCAGTGGAGCGACGGTGATTACAGATACGCAGTATTTT.

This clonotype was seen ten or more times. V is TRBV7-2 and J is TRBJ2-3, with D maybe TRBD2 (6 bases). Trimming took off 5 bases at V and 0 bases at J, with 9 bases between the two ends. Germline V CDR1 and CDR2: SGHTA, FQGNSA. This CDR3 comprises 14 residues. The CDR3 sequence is CASSPGLSTDTQYF. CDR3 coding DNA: TGTGCCAGCAGCCCGGGACTCAGCACAGATACGCAGTATTTT.

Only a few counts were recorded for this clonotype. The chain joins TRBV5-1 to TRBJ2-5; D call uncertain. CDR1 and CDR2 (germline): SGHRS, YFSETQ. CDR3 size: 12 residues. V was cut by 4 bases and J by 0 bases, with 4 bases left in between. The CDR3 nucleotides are TGCGCCAGCAGCGGGGACCAAGAGACCCAGTACTTC. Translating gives CASSGDQETQYF.

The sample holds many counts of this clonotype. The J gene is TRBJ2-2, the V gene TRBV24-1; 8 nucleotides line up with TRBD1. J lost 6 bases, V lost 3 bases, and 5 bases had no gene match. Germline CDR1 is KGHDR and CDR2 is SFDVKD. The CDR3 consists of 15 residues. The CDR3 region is CATSDPGGAAGELFF. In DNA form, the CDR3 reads TGTGCCACCAGTGATCCAGGGGGCGCCGCCGGGGAGCTGTTTTTT.

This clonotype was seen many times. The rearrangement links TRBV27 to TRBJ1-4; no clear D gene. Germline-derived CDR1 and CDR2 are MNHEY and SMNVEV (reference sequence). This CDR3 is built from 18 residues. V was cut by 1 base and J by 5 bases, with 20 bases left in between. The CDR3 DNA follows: TGTGCCAGCAGTTTATGGGGTAGGAGTAGGCCGAAAAATGAAAAACTGTTTTTT. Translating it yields CASSLWGRSRPKNEKLFF.